The source of this T cell receptor (beta chain) is a study of CD8 T cells in Susac syndrome. Regarding the study as a whole: It was acknowledged in the study that the number of individuals who were included in its TCR sequencing and HLA analysis was relatively small. The study identified around fifteen and five Susac-specific public clones in total CD8+ and CD8+ TEMRA repertoires.

This CDR3 spans 13 amino acids. V gave up 0 bases and J gave up 9 bases, with 9 bases separating them. Germline CDR1 reads WNHNN; CDR2 reads SYGVQD (reference sequence). With random hexamers, reverse transcription was performed on 0.5 to 1 ug of RNA. The authors amplified TCR beta CDR3 across 54 Vbeta and 13 Jbeta using immunoSEQ multiplex PCR. MiXCR was run by TCRdb on the immunoSEQ multiplex PCR reads, yielding one entry per CDR3 protein. Of about 100,000 distinct CDR3 sequences in the sample, around 95% were seen once. Comments on this clonotype: Its matching antigen is unknown.

Isolation of CD8+ and CD4+ T cells was performed negatively, whereas enrichment of TEMRA cells was done by FACS. Sequenced sample: CD8+ T cells from PBMCs. This receptor was identified in a human donor with Susac syndrome. The rearrangement links TRBV10-1 to TRBJ2-1, with unresolved D. CDR3 sequence: CASSESGVFEQFF. CDR3 sequence (DNA): TGCGCCAGCAGTGAGTCTGGGGTTTTTGAGCAGTTCTTC.